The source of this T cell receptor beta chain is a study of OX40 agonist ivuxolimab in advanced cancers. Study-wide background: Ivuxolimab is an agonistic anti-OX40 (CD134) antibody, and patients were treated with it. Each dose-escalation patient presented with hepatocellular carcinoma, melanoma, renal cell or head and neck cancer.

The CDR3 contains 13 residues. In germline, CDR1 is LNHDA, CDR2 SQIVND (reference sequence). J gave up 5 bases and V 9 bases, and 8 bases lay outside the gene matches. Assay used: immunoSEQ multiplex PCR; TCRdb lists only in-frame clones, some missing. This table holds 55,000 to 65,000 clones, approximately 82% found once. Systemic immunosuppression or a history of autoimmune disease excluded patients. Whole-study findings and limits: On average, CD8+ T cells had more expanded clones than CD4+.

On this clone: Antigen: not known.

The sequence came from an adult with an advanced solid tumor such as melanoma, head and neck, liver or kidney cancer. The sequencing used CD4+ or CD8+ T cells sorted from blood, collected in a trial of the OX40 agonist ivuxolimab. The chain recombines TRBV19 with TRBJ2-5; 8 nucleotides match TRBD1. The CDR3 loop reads CASGQGLVETQYF. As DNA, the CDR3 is TGTGCCAGCGGACAGGGACTCGTCGAGACCCAGTACTTC.